Presented here are 17 T cell receptor beta chains from one specimen sequenced in a study of monozygotic twins with inflammatory bowel disease. TCRdb processed the 5' RACE reads again and assigns one entry to each CDR3 protein, with no DNA. The listing records approximately 120,000 distinct CDR3 sequences. The sample comprised blood. The receptors stem from a human donor with ulcerative colitis or Crohn's disease, or a healthy co-twin of an affected twin (not recorded which).

CDR3 sequence reads: CASSFPGGGNQPQHF. The rearrangement uses TRBV18 and TRBJ1-5; TCRdb calls TRBD1, which cannot be checked without DNA. Germline V CDR1 and CDR2: KGHSH, LQKENI. The CDR3 runs 15 residues.

This chain links TRBV20-1 with TRBJ2-3; TCRdb's D call of TRBD2 is untestable without DNA. CDR1 and CDR2 from the germline V gene are DFQATT and SNEGSKA (reference sequence). The CDR3 totals 17 residues. CDR3 in amino acids: CSASPGTSGRAEDTQYF.

The chain links TRBV5-1 to TRBJ1-1; TCRdb's D call of TRBD1 is untestable without DNA. The CDR3 runs 14 residues. Germline CDR1 reads SGHRS; CDR2 reads YFSETQ. CDR3: CASSLGSGGTEAFF.

The V call is TRBV6-5, the J call TRBJ1-4. From germline, CDR1 is MNHEY and CDR2 SVGAGI. The CDR3 length is 14 residues. The CDR3 sequence is CASSYSGSGEKLFF.

The rearrangement links TRBV11-3 to TRBJ1-4; TCRdb lists TRBD1, though no DNA is available to test this call. The CDR3 has 15 residues. Germline loops: CDR1 SGHNT, CDR2 YENEEA. The CDR3 region is CASSQSTGVNEKLFF.

V usage is TRBV18 and J usage is TRBJ2-1; the TCRdb D gene call, TRBD1, has no DNA to confirm it. Germline V lookup: CDR1 KGHSH, CDR2 LQKENI. CDR3 length: 12 amino acids. The CDR3 protein is CVSSWGNNEQFF.

The chain is built from TRBV2 and TRBJ2-1; the D call of TRBD2 rests on TCRdb alone, since no DNA is present to check it. This CDR3 contains 18 residues. Per the germline V gene, CDR1 is SNHLY and CDR2 is FYNNEI. CDR3 amino acids: CASSVSSGRWEIYNEQFF.

The chain is built from TRBV5-1 and TRBJ1-4; TCRdb calls TRBD1, which cannot be checked without DNA. The CDR3 has 14 amino acids. Germline loops: CDR1 SGHRS, CDR2 YFSETQ. The CDR3 loop is CASSYGTASWKLFF.

This chain uses TRBV11-3 with TRBJ2-2; TCRdb selects TRBD1, and the lack of DNA leaves this call unchecked. Germline-derived CDR1 and CDR2 are SGHNT and YENEEA. This CDR3 region has 14 residues. Here the CDR3 reads CASIRQGDTGELFF.

The gene calls are TRBV11-1 and TRBJ2-5. CDR3 length: 11 residues. The V gene's germline CDR1 is SGHAT and CDR2 FQDESV (reference sequence). The CDR3 reads CASSQRVTQYF. Drawing the rest from reference TRBV11-1 and TRBJ2-5, the complete variable domain is EAEVAQSPRYKITEKSQAVAFWCDPISGHATLYWYRQILGQGPELLVQFQDESVVDDSQLPKDRFSAERLKGVDSTLKIQPAELGDSAMYLCASSQRVTQYFGPGTRLLVL.

The chain is built from TRBV27 and TRBJ2-5; the D gene TCRdb calls, TRBD1, cannot be checked with no DNA. Germline assignment: CDR1 MNHEY and CDR2 SMNVEV (reference sequence). The CDR3 contains 15 residues. CDR3 sequence: CASSWTEGVGETQYF.

The chain uses TRBV2 and TRBJ2-1. Germline V gene lookup returns CDR1 SNHLY and CDR2 FYNNEI. This CDR3 is built from 14 residues. This CDR3 is CASSEFPSYNEQFF.

The CDR3 loop is CASSIGKGRHLSYEQYF. The chain employs TRBV19 and TRBJ2-7; TCRdb proposes TRBD1, but this gene call is untestable without DNA. Germline loops: CDR1 LNHDA, CDR2 SQIVND (reference sequence). CDR3 size: 17 residues. The full variable domain, its missing parts supplied by reference TRBV19 and TRBJ2-7, is DGGITQSPKYLFRKEGQNVTLSCEQNLNHDAMYWYRQDPGQGLRLIYYSQIVNDFQKGDIAEGYSVSREKKESFPLTVTSAQKNPTAFYLCASSIGKGRHLSYEQYFGPGTRLTVT.

The chain couples TRBV7-9 to TRBJ2-5; without DNA, the TCRdb call of TRBD1 cannot be checked. CDR1 and CDR2 from the germline V gene are SEHNR and FQNEAQ (reference sequence). This CDR3 has 15 residues. CDR3 loop: CASSDASLGGETQYF.

The V call is TRBV18, the J call TRBJ2-1; TCRdb outputs TRBD1, but without DNA this stays unchecked. The CDR3 length is 14 residues. The germline CDR1 and CDR2 sequences are KGHSH and LQKENI. The CDR3 reads CASSGQGPRDEQFF.

The gene calls are TRBV6-2 or TRBV6-3 and TRBJ2-2; the D gene TCRdb calls, TRBD2, cannot be checked with no DNA. The germline V gene encodes CDR1 MNHEY and CDR2 SVGEGT. This CDR3 comprises 16 residues. CDR3 sequence reads: CASTTPSGSPTGELFF.

The rearrangement links TRBV7-2 to TRBJ1-6; TCRdb proposes TRBD1, but this gene call is untestable without DNA. Germline CDR1 and CDR2: SGHTA and FQGNSA. This CDR3 region has 15 residues. The CDR3 is CASSPRGQGYSPLHF.